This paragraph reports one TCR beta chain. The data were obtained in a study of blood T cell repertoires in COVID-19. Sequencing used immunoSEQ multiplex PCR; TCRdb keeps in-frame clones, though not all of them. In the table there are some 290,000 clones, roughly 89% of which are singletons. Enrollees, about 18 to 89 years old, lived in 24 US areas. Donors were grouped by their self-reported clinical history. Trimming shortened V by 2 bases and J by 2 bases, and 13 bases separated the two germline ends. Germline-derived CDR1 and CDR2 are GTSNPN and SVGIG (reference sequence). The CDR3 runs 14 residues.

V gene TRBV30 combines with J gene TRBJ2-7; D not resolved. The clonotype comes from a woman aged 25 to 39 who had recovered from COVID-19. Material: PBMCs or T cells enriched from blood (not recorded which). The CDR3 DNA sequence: TGTGCCTGGAGTTTTGGAGACGGTCCCTACGAGCAGTACTTC. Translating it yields CAWSFGDGPYEQYF.